The 5 T cell receptor beta chains below all came from one sample that was sequenced in a study of Ad26.COV2.S vaccination and SARS-CoV-2 variants. TCRdb's table, derived via immunoSEQ multiplex PCR, lists solely in-frame clones and lacks some. The table lists around 400,000 clones, 89% of them singletons. Documented treatment: roughly 20 received Ad26.COV2.S at low or high dose, single or two shots; about 5 received placebo; per-sample allocation not given. The study sampled participants on day 63 after the first vaccine or placebo injection. Here the sequenced sample was peripheral blood, taken in a trial of Ad26.COV2.S vaccine versus placebo. These receptors were collected from a person between 18 and 65 years old who received the Ad26.COV2.S COVID-19 vaccine or a placebo.

The chain combines TRBV12-5 with TRBJ2-1, with D possibly being TRBD1 (6 bases). CDR1 is LGHNT and CDR2 is FRNRAP in the germline V gene. The CDR3 covers 17 residues. Trimming cost V 1 base and J 0 bases, with 13 bases left between them. CDR3 amino acids: CASGLDQGWSSYNEQFF. The CDR3 bases are TGTGCTAGTGGTTTGGATCAGGGGTGGAGCTCCTACAATGAGCAGTTCTTC. Filled out from reference TRBV12-5 and TRBJ2-1, the complete variable domain reads DARVTQTPRHKVTEMGQEVTMRCQPILGHNTVFWYRQTMMQGLELLAYFRNRAPLDDSGMPKDRFSAEMPDATLATLKIQPSEPRDSAVYFCASGLDQGWSSYNEQFFGPGTRLTVL.

The J gene is TRBJ1-1, the V gene TRBV28; possible D gene TRBD1, 6 bases. This CDR3 spans 15 amino acids. Germline CDR1 MDHEN, CDR2 SYDVKM. Trimming pared 1 base from V and 3 bases from J, leaving 12 bases between. The CDR3, as DNA: TGTGCCAGCAGTTTATTAGCGGGGGGCGACACTGAAGCTTTCTTT. This sequence encodes CASSLLAGGDTEAFF.

In regard to this clone: One end of the junction varies from germline; a read error may be responsible. The rearrangement links TRBV7-7 to TRBJ2-2, with 10 bases lining up with TRBD2. Germline CDR1 and CDR2: SSHAT and FNYEAQ (reference sequence). This CDR3 region has 17 residues. CDR3 bases: TGTGCTAGCAGCGCGGGAGCGGGAGGGCCAAACACCGGGGAGCTGTTTTTT. It is translated as CASSAGAGGPNTGELFF.

This chain uses TRBV24-1 with TRBJ2-1; D gene unclear. This CDR3 contains 11 residues. Germline V CDR1 and CDR2: KGHDR, SFDVKD. Trimming removed 9 bases from V and 8 bases from J, with 10 bases in between. Here the CDR3 DNA reads TGTGCCACCTCTACCGTCGATGAGCAGTTCTTC. Translated, it gives CATSTVDEQFF.

This rearrangement joins TRBV4-1 to TRBJ1-4; D is perhaps TRBD1 (6 bases). The length of the CDR3 is 16 residues. V was clipped by 3 bases and J by 7 bases, with 18 bases between them. Germline loops: CDR1 MGHRA, CDR2 YSYEKL. As DNA, the CDR3 is TGCGCCAGCAGCCAGGTCCTCAGGGGTTTGACTGAAAAACTGTTTTTT. This codes for CASSQVLRGLTEKLFF.